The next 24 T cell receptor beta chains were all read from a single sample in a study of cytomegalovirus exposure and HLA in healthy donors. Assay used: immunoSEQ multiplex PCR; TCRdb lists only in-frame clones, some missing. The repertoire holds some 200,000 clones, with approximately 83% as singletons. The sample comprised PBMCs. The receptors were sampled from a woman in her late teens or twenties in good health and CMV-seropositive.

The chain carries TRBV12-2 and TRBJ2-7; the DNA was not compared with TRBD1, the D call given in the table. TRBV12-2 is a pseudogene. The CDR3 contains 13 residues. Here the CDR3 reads CASRLNCGHEQYF. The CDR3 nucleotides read TGTGCAAGTCGCTTAAATTGTGGCCACGAGCAGTACTTC.

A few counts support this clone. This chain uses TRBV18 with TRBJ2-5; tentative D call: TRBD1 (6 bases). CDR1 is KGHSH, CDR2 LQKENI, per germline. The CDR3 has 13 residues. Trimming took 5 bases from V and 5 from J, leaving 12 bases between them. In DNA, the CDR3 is TGTGCCAGCTCAGGACAGCGGATGGAGACCCAGTACTTC. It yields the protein CASSGQRMETQYF.

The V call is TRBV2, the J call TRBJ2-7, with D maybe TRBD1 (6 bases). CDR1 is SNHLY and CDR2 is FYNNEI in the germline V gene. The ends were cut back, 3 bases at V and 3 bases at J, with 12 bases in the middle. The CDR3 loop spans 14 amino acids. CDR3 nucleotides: TGTGCCAGCAGTGATAGGGCAGGGGTCTACGAGCAGTACTTC. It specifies CASSDRAGVYEQYF.

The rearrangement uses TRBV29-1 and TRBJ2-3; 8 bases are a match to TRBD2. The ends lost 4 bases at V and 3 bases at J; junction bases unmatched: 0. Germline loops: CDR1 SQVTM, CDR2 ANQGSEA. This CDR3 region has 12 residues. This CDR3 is CSVAGGTDTQYF. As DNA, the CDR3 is TGCAGCGTTGCGGGGGGGACAGATACGCAGTATTTT.

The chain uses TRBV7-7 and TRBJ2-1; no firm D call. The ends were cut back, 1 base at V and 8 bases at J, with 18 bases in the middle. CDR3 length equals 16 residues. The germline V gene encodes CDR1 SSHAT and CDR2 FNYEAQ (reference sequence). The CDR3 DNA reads TGTGCCAGCAGCTTAGGACCCGGCGGCTCTCACGATGAGCAGTTCTTC. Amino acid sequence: CASSLGPGGSHDEQFF.

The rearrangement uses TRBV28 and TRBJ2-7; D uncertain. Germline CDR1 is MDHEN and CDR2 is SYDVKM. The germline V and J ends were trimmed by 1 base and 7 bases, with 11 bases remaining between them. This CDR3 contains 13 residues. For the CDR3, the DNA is TGTGCCAGCAGTTTATCATCTCTACGAGAGCAGTACTTC. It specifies CASSLSSLREQYF.

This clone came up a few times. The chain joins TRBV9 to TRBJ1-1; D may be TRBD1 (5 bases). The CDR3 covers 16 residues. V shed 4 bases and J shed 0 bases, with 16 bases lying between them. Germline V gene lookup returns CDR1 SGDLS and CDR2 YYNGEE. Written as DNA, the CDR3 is TGTGCCAGCAGCCCCAGACCTACAGGACTGAACACTGAAGCTTTCTTT. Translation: CASSPRPTGLNTEAFF.

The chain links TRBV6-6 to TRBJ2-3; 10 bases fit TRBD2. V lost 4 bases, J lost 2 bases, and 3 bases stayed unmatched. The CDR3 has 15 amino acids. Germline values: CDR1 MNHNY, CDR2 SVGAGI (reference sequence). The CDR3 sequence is CASSSGTSDTDTQYF. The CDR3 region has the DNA TGTGCCAGCAGTTCCGGGACTAGCGACACAGATACGCAGTATTTT.

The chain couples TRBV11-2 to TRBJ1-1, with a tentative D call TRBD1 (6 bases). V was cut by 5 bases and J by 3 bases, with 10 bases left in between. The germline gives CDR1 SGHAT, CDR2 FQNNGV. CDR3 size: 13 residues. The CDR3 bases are TGTGCCAGCAGCACCCGACAGGACACTGAAGCTTTCTTT. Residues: CASSTRQDTEAFF.

The CDR3 nucleotides read TGTGCCAGCAGCCCTCGGACTAGCGGGCCGACTCTCTACAATGAGCAGTTCTTC. Amino acids: CASSPRTSGPTLYNEQFF. The chain couples TRBV9 to TRBJ2-1; 11 nucleotides match TRBD2. Germline V CDR1 and CDR2: SGDLS, YYNGEE. V was clipped by 4 bases and J by 3 bases; unmatched bases: 12. The CDR3 is made up of 18 amino acids.

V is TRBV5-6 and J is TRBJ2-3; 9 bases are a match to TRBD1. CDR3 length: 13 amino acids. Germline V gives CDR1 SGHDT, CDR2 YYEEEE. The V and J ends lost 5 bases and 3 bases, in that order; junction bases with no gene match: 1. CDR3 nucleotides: TGTGCCAGCAGGGGGACAGGGACAGATACGCAGTATTTT. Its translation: CASRGTGTDTQYF.

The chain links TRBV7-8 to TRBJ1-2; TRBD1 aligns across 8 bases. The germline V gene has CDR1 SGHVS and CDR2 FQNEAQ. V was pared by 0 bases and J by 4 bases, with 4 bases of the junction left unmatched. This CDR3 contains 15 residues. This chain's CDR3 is CASSLAGTGIYGYTF. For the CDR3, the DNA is TGTGCCAGCAGCTTAGCAGGGACAGGCATCTATGGCTACACCTTC.

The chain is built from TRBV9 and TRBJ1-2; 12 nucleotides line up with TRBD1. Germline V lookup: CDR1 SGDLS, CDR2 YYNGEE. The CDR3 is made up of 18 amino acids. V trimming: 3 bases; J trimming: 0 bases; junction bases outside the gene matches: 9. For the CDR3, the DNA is TGTGCCAGCAGCGCATCCCGGGACAGGGGGCGAGCTAACTATGGCTACACCTTC. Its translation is CASSASRDRGRANYGYTF.

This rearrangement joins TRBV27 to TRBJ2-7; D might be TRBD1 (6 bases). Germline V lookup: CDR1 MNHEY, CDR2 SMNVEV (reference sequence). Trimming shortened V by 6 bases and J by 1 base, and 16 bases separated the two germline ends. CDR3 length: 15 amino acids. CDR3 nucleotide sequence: TGTGCCAGCAGCACTCCGGGACAAAAGTCCTACGAGCAGTACTTC. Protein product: CASSTPGQKSYEQYF.

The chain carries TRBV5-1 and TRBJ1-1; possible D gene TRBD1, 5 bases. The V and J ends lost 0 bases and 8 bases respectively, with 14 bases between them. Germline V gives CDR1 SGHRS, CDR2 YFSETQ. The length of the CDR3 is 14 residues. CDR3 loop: CASSLVLSGPEAFF. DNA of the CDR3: TGCGCCAGCAGCTTGGTGTTGTCAGGGCCGGAAGCTTTCTTT.

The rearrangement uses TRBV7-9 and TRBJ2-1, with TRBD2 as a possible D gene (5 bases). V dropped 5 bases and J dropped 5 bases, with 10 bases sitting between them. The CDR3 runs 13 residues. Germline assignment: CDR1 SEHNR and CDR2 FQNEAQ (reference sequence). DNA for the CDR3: TGTGCCAGCAGCCAAACTAGGGACAATGAGCAGTTCTTC. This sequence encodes CASSQTRDNEQFF.

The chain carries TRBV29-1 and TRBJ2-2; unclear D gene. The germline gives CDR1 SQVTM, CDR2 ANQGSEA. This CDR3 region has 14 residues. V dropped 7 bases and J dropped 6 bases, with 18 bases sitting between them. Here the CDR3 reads CSASTDISSGELFF. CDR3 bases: TGCAGCGCCTCAACTGACATCTCCTCCGGGGAGCTGTTTTTT.

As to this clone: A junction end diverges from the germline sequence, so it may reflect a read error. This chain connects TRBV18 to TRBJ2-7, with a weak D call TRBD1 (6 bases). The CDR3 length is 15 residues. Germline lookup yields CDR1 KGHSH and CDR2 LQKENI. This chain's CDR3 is CASSTPGQNTYEQYF. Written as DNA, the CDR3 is TGTGCCAGCTCAACACCGGGACAAAATACCTACGAGCAGTACTTC.

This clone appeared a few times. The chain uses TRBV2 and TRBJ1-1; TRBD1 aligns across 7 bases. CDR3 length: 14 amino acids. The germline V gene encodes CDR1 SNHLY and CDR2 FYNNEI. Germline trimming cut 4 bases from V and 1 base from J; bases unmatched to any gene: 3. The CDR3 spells CASSGRQGNTEAFF. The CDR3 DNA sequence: TGTGCCAGCAGTGGAAGACAGGGGAACACTGAAGCTTTCTTT. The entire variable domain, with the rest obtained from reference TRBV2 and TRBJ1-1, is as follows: EPEVTQTPSHQVTQMGQEVILRCVPISNHLYFYWYRQILGQKVEFLVSFYNNEISEKSEIFDDQFSVERPDGSNFTLKIRSTKLEDSAMYFCASSGRQGNTEAFFGQGTRLTVV.

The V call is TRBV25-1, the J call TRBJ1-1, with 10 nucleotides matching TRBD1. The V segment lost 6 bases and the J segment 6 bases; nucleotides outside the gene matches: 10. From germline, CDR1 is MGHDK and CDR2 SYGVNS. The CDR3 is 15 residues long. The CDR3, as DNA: TGTGCCAGCAGGGGGTGGGACAGGGGTGGGGCTGAAGCTTTCTTT. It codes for CASRGWDRGGAEAFF.

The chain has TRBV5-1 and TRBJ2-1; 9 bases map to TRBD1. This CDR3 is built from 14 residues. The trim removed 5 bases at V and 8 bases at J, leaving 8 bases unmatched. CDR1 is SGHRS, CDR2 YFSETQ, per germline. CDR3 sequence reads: CASRKGQGMDEQFF. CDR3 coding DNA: TGCGCCAGCAGAAAGGGACAGGGTATGGATGAGCAGTTCTTC.

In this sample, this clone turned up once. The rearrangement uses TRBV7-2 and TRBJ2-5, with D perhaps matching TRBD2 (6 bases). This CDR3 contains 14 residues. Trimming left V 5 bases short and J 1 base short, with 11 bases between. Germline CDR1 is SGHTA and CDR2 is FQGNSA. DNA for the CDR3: TGTGCCAGCAGCCTTGTGGGGGGCCAAGAGACCCAGTACTTC. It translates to CASSLVGGQETQYF.

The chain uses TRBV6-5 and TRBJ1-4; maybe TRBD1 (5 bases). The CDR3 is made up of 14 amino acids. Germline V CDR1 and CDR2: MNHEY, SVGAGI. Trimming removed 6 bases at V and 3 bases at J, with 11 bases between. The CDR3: CASRMRGANEKLFF. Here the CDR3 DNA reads TGTGCCAGCAGAATGCGGGGGGCTAATGAAAAACTGTTTTTT.

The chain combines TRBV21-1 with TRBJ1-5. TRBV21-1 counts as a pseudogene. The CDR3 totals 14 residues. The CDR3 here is CASSKARSNQPQHF. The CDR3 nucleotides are TGTGCCAGCAGCAAAGCACGGTCCAATCAGCCCCAGCATTTT.